The entry below describes one TCR beta chain. This clonotype was seen a few times. Its antigen is not yet known. Base quality data are lacking; no much larger clone is found one base away. V was cut back by 3 bases and J by 4 bases, leaving a gap of 18 bases between them. CDR1 is given as LNHNV and CDR2 as YYDKDF, both from the germline V gene (reference sequence). Including the terminal cysteine and phenylalanine, the CDR3 comprises 16 residues. The entry retains the CDR3 DNA only, 48 bases that are in frame from base 1. RNA was extracted using the RNeasy kit, and roughly 0.5 to 1 microgram was reverse transcribed with random hexamers. TCR beta CDR3 regions were amplified with the immunoSEQ multiplex PCR assay covering 54 Vbeta and 13 Jbeta segments. PCR amplification bias was corrected by using a synthetic template baseline for primer optimization and computational correction. From the authors' description of their analysis: Reads were assigned to V, D and J genes according to IMGT and analyzed in immunoSEQ Analyzer, with only productive sequences retained. Clonality was computed as one minus Shannon entropy normalized by log2 of the number of productive unique sequences. Public and private clones were assessed among the 100 most prevalent clones of each patient and control. Clones were defined as Susac-specific if absent from the healthy and MS cohorts, from 1052 published viral clones and from other ImmuneACCESS disease sequences. TCRdb reanalyzed the raw reads on its own, using fastp at Q25 for trimming and MiXCR for clone calling, and kept in-frame beta chains. CDR3 protein sequences are deduplicated, and each keeps its most common genes and DNA. The V and J calls shown here were made by TCRdb, not taken from the authors' results. For this sample the table gives 200,000 to 250,000 distinct CDR3 sequences, of which approximately 95% were detected only once. The ten largest clones take up 0.082% of the sample.

This sample was included in a study of CD8 T cells in Susac syndrome (dated 2019 in TCRdb). About the full investigation: Whether CD8+ T cell activation and differentiation in Susac syndrome was antigen driven was tested using repertoire sequencing. Overall study outcomes, separate from this receptor: The number of individuals in the TCR sequencing and HLA analysis was acknowledged as relatively small.

Peripheral blood CD8+ and CD4+ T cells from healthy donors, Susac syndrome patients and multiple sclerosis patients were profiled using high-throughput TCR beta sequencing. Treatment-naive patients with stable or active relapsing-remitting disease fulfilling revised McDonald criteria were used as multiple sclerosis controls. Bulk CD8+ and CD4+ T cells were purified magnetically by negative isolation, whereas CD8+ TEMRA cells were enriched by FACS. Blood was collected in EDTA tubes and processed within 24 hours, with PBMCs isolated through density gradient centrifugation. PBMCs destined for TCR sequencing were cryopreserved in liquid nitrogen and later thawed in a 37 °C water bath. The sorted or isolated CD4+, CD8+ and CD8+ TEMRA cells had a purity of 90% or higher.

Sequencing was done on a sample of CD4+ T cells from PBMCs. Rearrangement joined TRBV15 to TRBJ1-2; TRBD1 could be the D gene, as 6 bases match. This clonotype was sampled from a human donor with multiple sclerosis. The sequenced DNA: TGTGCCACCAGCAGTTCGAAGGGGGGACGGCTCTATGGCTACACCTTC. It translates as CATSSSKGGRLYGYTF.